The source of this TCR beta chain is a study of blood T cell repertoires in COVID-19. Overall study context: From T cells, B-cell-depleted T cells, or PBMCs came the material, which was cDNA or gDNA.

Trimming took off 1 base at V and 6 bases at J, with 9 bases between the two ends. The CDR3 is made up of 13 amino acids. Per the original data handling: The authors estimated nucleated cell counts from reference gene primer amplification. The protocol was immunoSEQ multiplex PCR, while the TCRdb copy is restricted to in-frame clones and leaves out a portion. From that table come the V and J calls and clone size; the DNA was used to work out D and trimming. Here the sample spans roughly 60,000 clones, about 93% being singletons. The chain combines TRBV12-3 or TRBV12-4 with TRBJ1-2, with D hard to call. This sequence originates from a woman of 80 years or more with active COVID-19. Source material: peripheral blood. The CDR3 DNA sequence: TGTGCCAGCAGTTTAGGGCCAACGAATGGCTACACCTTC. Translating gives CASSLGPTNGYTF.